Listed below are T cell receptor beta chains from one sample, sequenced in a study of CD8 T cells in ankylosing spondylitis. Each CDR3 protein gets one entry after TCRdb re-called the 5' RACE reads with MiXCR. This table has more than 35,000 distinct CDR3 sequences, 4.5% to 6% appearing once. The sequenced material came from blood, either unsorted or a sorted T cell fraction (not recorded which). These receptors all stem from a male donor with ankylosing spondylitis or in good health (not recorded which). CDR3s leave out the opening cysteine and the closing phenylalanine or tryptophan.

V gene,CDR3 length,J gene,CDR3 protein
TRBV7-9,11,TRBJ2-5,ASSPRTSETQY
TRBV27,13,TRBJ2-5,ASSLLGGVSETQY
TRBV5-1,12,TRBJ2-2,ASSETSTTGELF
TRBV28,16,TRBJ2-2,ASSTGDFLSPAAGELF
TRBV2,11,TRBJ2-5,ASSSLEGETQY
TRBV5-4,12,TRBJ2-3,ASSGGLERDTQY
TRBV30,14,TRBJ2-1,AWSPPPSWRLDEQF
TRBV18,15,TRBJ2-3,ASSPRTRGKRTDTQY
TRBV7-2,13,TRBJ1-2,ASSLGPDRSYGYT
TRBV6-2/TRBV6-3,10,TRBJ2-5,ASKDRQWSQY
TRBV6-2/TRBV6-3,10,TRBJ2-4,ASSYPQAIQY
TRBV5-1,12,TRBJ1-1,ASSLAGGGREAF
TRBV20-1,13,TRBJ2-1,SAFVTSGGYNEQF
TRBV29-1,10,TRBJ2-7,SVEGQGGEQY
TRBV29-1,12,TRBJ1-2,SVEGGTPFYGYT
TRBV29-1,10,TRBJ1-1,SVPNGPIEAF
TRBV4-1,14,TRBJ2-5,ASSQVERRRGETQY
TRBV27,13,TRBJ2-1,ASSLSMGGFNEQF
TRBV29-1,13,TRBJ2-5,SVRRAAGGGETQY
TRBV30,9,TRBJ2-2,AWGDTGELF
TRBV6-4,11,TRBJ2-1,ASSDSSSGPSF
TRBV19,14,TRBJ2-2,ASSLDRTLNTGELF
TRBV7-8,13,TRBJ2-3,ASSLAQHPGDTQY
TRBV5-5,14,TRBJ2-3,ASSRTSGSLTDTQY
TRBV19,13,TRBJ1-1,ASRPATGAGTEAF
TRBV7-3,14,TRBJ2-3,ASSLTAPSGTDTQY
TRBV29-1,12,TRBJ1-5,SAVTWGANQPQH
TRBV19,12,TRBJ1-2,ASRNRNIRYGYT
TRBV20-1,10,TRBJ2-7,SAPPTGREQY
TRBV22-1,7,TRBJ2-2,LGSGELF
TRBV7-9,18,TRBJ1-3,ASSWVAGQGGLSSGNTIY
TRBV9,16,TRBJ2-1,ASSVRLAGSLWDNEQF
TRBV20-1,13,TRBJ1-5,SATDWGLSNQPQH
TRBV12-3/TRBV12-4,14,TRBJ2-7,ASSPGPGQGSYEQY
TRBV7-9,16,TRBJ1-1,ASSSSLLNGRVNTEAF
TRBV24-1,14,TRBJ2-7,ATSDPGTGNSYEQY
TRBV25-1,13,TRBJ2-1,ASSVGQGSYNEQF
TRBV27,12,TRBJ1-5,ASSPRQGNQPQH
TRBV10-3,13,TRBJ2-3,AIHHGAGAIDTQY
TRBV5-1,15,TRBJ2-2,ASSFSSGRRDTGELF
TRBV12-3/TRBV12-4,12,TRBJ1-1,ASRTTGVNTEAF
TRBV10-3,14,TRBJ2-2,AISESGGRGGGELF
TRBV5-1,13,TRBJ2-1,ASSLMGGRWDEQF
TRBV6-5,13,TRBJ1-4,ASSYGGGSNEKLF
TRBV29-1,12,TRBJ1-4,SVEEGWTGEKLF
TRBV19,13,TRBJ2-4,ASSIDPRRLAGEY
TRBV2,12,TRBJ1-5,ASSPGQYNQPQH
TRBV5-1,13,TRBJ1-6,ASSLEGRENSPLH
TRBV5-1,11,TRBJ1-1,ASSEGLTTEAF
TRBV12-3/TRBV12-4,12,TRBJ2-5,ASSPDKNQETQY
TRBV5-1,15,TRBJ2-1,ASSYLAGRLIGNEQF
TRBV12-3/TRBV12-4,11,TRBJ1-1,ASILGQRTEAF
TRBV6-6,11,TRBJ1-5,ASSSLDPQPQH
TRBV20-1,10,TRBJ2-5,SARPVEETQY
TRBV30,13,TRBJ2-1,AWRRTDFLGGEQF
TRBV2,11,TRBJ1-5,ASAPTAKQPQH
TRBV7-3,14,TRBJ2-1,ASSLRGLAAYNEQF
TRBV11-2,13,TRBJ2-7,ASSLAGGNSYEQY
TRBV6-5,11,TRBJ1-2,ASSHLHRDGYT
TRBV20-1,11,TRBJ2-5,STLTAPGETQY